These T cell receptor beta chains were read from a single sample in a study of shared clonotypes between healthy human individuals. Generated by immunoSEQ multiplex PCR, the TCRdb table keeps only in-frame clones and is missing some. The data show 780,000 or so clones, with just under 75% seen just once and approximately 1.7% held by the top ten. Specimen: memory CD4+ T cells sorted from blood. These receptors all come from a young woman in good health. CDR3s include the opening cysteine and the closing phenylalanine or tryptophan. Only part of the rows carry a size: once, few, many, or a class if the clone is expanded.

j_call: TRBJ2-7; v_call: TRBV28; clone_size: once; cdr3_length: 15; cdr3_aa: CASSFEARFSYEQYF
j_call: TRBJ2-7; v_call: TRBV30; clone_size: medium-sized; cdr3_length: 13; cdr3_aa: CAWRGGFALEQYF
j_call: TRBJ1-5; v_call: TRBV18; clone_size: few; cdr3_length: 13; cdr3_aa: CASSPGADQPQHF
j_call: TRBJ2-7; v_call: TRBV11-2; clone_size: NA; cdr3_length: 15; cdr3_aa: CASSLLDRAAYEQYF
j_call: TRBJ2-5; v_call: TRBV4-2; clone_size: NA; cdr3_length: 15; cdr3_aa: CASSQGGGVSETQYF
j_call: TRBJ2-5; v_call: TRBV6-1; clone_size: few; cdr3_length: 12; cdr3_aa: CASSGHQETQYF
j_call: TRBJ1-1; v_call: TRBV29-1; clone_size: NA; cdr3_length: 14; cdr3_aa: CSVGGRGLNTEAFF
j_call: TRBJ2-1; v_call: TRBV27; clone_size: NA; cdr3_length: 15; cdr3_aa: CASSPTPIRGNEQFF
j_call: TRBJ2-3; v_call: TRBV10-3; clone_size: NA; cdr3_length: 13; cdr3_aa: CANKRESTDTQYF
j_call: TRBJ2-7; v_call: TRBV18; clone_size: NA; cdr3_length: 13; cdr3_aa: CASSSGTANEQYF
j_call: TRBJ2-3; v_call: TRBV11-3; clone_size: NA; cdr3_length: 17; cdr3_aa: CASSFGTTSGSEDTQYF
j_call: TRBJ2-1; v_call: TRBV7-2; clone_size: few; cdr3_length: 13; cdr3_aa: CASSLLRGNEQFF
j_call: TRBJ2-2; v_call: TRBV27; clone_size: NA; cdr3_length: 16; cdr3_aa: CASRGLAGVNTGELFF
j_call: TRBJ2-7; v_call: TRBV7-8; clone_size: once; cdr3_length: 15; cdr3_aa: CASSRQGVDSYEQYF
j_call: TRBJ2-7; v_call: TRBV6-6; clone_size: few; cdr3_length: 13; cdr3_aa: CASSTTDTYEQYF
j_call: TRBJ2-7; v_call: TRBV10-2; clone_size: NA; cdr3_length: 15; cdr3_aa: CASKQGLAASYEQYF
j_call: TRBJ2-7; v_call: TRBV5-1; clone_size: NA; cdr3_length: 16; cdr3_aa: CASRGNREHRDYEQYF
j_call: TRBJ2-7; v_call: TRBV6-1; clone_size: NA; cdr3_length: 15; cdr3_aa: CASSEYGGSSYEQYF
j_call: TRBJ1-2; v_call: TRBV5-1; clone_size: few; cdr3_length: 15; cdr3_aa: CASSSGTGVNYGYTF
j_call: TRBJ2-7; v_call: TRBV9; clone_size: NA; cdr3_length: 16; cdr3_aa: CASSGIPSGRLNEQYF
j_call: TRBJ2-7; v_call: TRBV5-1; clone_size: NA; cdr3_length: 16; cdr3_aa: CASSPAPQGNLVEQYF
j_call: TRBJ1-1; v_call: TRBV19; clone_size: NA; cdr3_length: 12; cdr3_aa: CASSTGHTEAFF
j_call: TRBJ2-1; v_call: TRBV28; clone_size: NA; cdr3_length: 15; cdr3_aa: CASSPRGNSLNEQFF
j_call: TRBJ1-5; v_call: TRBV28; clone_size: NA; cdr3_length: 12; cdr3_aa: CASSPPNQPQHF
j_call: TRBJ2-2; v_call: TRBV9; clone_size: NA; cdr3_length: 18; cdr3_aa: CASSVGLAGVPSTGELFF
j_call: TRBJ2-6; v_call: TRBV18; clone_size: NA; cdr3_length: 15; cdr3_aa: CASSPSPSGANVLTF
j_call: TRBJ2-5; v_call: TRBV15; clone_size: NA; cdr3_length: 14; cdr3_aa: CATRTRLGPETQYF
j_call: TRBJ2-1; v_call: TRBV12-5; clone_size: NA; cdr3_length: 15; cdr3_aa: CASALGTVSYNEQFF
j_call: TRBJ2-2; v_call: TRBV15; clone_size: NA; cdr3_length: 13; cdr3_aa: CATGRYNTGELFF
j_call: TRBJ1-2; v_call: TRBV28; clone_size: NA; cdr3_length: 11; cdr3_aa: CASGGTVGYTF
j_call: TRBJ2-1; v_call: TRBV4-1; clone_size: NA; cdr3_length: 16; cdr3_aa: CASSQASGRARYEQFF
j_call: TRBJ2-7; v_call: TRBV10-2; clone_size: NA; cdr3_length: 14; cdr3_aa: CASSETGTHYEQYF
j_call: TRBJ1-2; v_call: TRBV5-1; clone_size: NA; cdr3_length: 16; cdr3_aa: CASSLADTGLLDGYTF
j_call: TRBJ2-7; v_call: TRBV6-6; clone_size: NA; cdr3_length: 14; cdr3_aa: CASTTGGARYEQYF
j_call: TRBJ2-3; v_call: TRBV11-2; clone_size: many; cdr3_length: 15; cdr3_aa: CASSLEGSSTDTQYF
j_call: TRBJ1-2; v_call: TRBV27; clone_size: NA; cdr3_length: 15; cdr3_aa: CASSFDTGQGGGYTF
j_call: TRBJ2-3; v_call: TRBV10-1; clone_size: NA; cdr3_length: 18; cdr3_aa: CASSELVRSGSEADTQYF
j_call: TRBJ2-2; v_call: TRBV30; clone_size: NA; cdr3_length: 15; cdr3_aa: CAWSGYVVSPGELFF
j_call: TRBJ1-1; v_call: TRBV7-2; clone_size: NA; cdr3_length: 14; cdr3_aa: CASSFRAGGTEAFF
j_call: TRBJ2-6; v_call: TRBV5-1; clone_size: once; cdr3_length: 18; cdr3_aa: CASSLARTGGSGANVLTF
j_call: TRBJ2-7; v_call: TRBV19; clone_size: NA; cdr3_length: 11; cdr3_aa: CASSNRYEQYF
j_call: TRBJ2-6; v_call: TRBV6-6; clone_size: NA; cdr3_length: 15; cdr3_aa: CASSRTGVGANVLTF
j_call: TRBJ2-3; v_call: TRBV19; clone_size: NA; cdr3_length: 16; cdr3_aa: CASSMVAGARGDTQYF
j_call: TRBJ2-3; v_call: TRBV7-9; clone_size: NA; cdr3_length: 16; cdr3_aa: CASSLGVSRAPDTQYF